One sample yielded the 26 T cell receptor beta chains listed below, sequenced in a study of blood T cells in healthy people across ages (dated by TCRdb to between 2014 and 2017). The library was obtained by 5' RACE. Sequenced using an Illumina HiSeq 2500. The second PCR ran for about 7 to 11 cycles and used a J-beta primer mix along with a sample-barcoded 5' primer. The raw public reads went through TCRdb reprocessing: fastp at Q25, MiXCR clone calling, in-frame beta chains kept. Each entry merges the rows of one CDR3 protein and shows their most common DNA and genes. The sample contains more than 1.4 million distinct CDR3 sequences, about 43% of them found a single time. Clones ranked in the top ten supply approximately 7.9% of the sample. The source material was blood. The receptor source for this set is a woman between 18 and 29 years old in good health.

This clonotype was seen at least ten times. The chain carries TRBV10-3 and TRBJ2-1; D is uncertain. The CDR3 runs to 13 residues. The germline CDR1 and CDR2 sequences are ENHRY and SYGVKD. Trimming took 2 bases from V and 4 from J, leaving 6 bases between them. CDR3 region: CAISEDPYNEQFF. In DNA, the CDR3 is TGTGCCATCAGTGAGGACCCTTACAATGAGCAGTTCTTC.

V is TRBV12-3 or TRBV12-4 and J is TRBJ1-4; D is uncertain. V was trimmed by 3 bases and J by 4 bases, leaving 9 bases between them. The length of the CDR3 is 14 residues. The CDR3 reads CASSFRLGNEKLFF. The CDR3 coding sequence is TGTGCCAGCAGTTTTCGACTAGGTAATGAAAAACTGTTTTTT.

This clonotype was seen a few times. The V gene is TRBV6-6, the J gene TRBJ2-5, with 7 positions matching TRBD2. Germline assignment: CDR1 MNHNY and CDR2 SVGAGI (reference sequence). This CDR3 spans 18 amino acids. V was clipped by 2 bases and J by 5 bases; unmatched bases: 17. The CDR3 protein is CASSYPRTSGAGPETQYF. CDR3 coding DNA: TGTGCCAGCAGTTACCCTCGGACAAGCGGAGCGGGACCGGAGACCCAGTACTTC.

Note on this clonotype: A read error may be the cause here, since a much bigger clone is one base away. The J gene is TRBJ2-5, the V gene TRBV2; 7 bases align to TRBD2. The closer fit of TRBJ2-7 to the DNA end suggests the J call may be wrong. The CDR3 runs to 14 residues. CDR1 and CDR2 (germline): SNHLY, FYNNEI. The CDR3 region has the DNA TGTGCCAGCAGTGCTTCTAGCGGAACCTACGAGCAGTACTTC. This codes for CASSASSGTYEQYF.

The CDR3 nucleotides read TGTGCCACAATACAGGGTTCGAACACTGAAGCTTTCTTT. It yields the protein CATIQGSNTEAFF. The chain uses TRBV10-3 and TRBJ1-1; possibly TRBD1 for D (6 bases). The germline V gene has CDR1 ENHRY and CDR2 SYGVKD. The CDR3 is 13 residues long. V was pared by 10 bases and J by 1 base, with 13 bases between.

This clonotype occurred once. The V gene is TRBV5-1, the J gene TRBJ2-4; 10 positions agree with TRBD1. Near its end, the DNA agrees better with TRBJ2-7, so the J call may be wrong. Germline CDR1 and CDR2: SGHRS and YFSETQ. This CDR3 has 13 amino acids. Written as DNA, the CDR3 is TGCGCCAGCAAACGGACAGGGGGCTACGAGCAGTACTTC. Encoded protein: CASKRTGGYEQYF.

The chain joins TRBV5-1 to TRBJ2-5; D is undetermined. Germline V lookup: CDR1 SGHRS, CDR2 YFSETQ. This CDR3 is 14 amino acids long. V was shortened by 5 bases and J by 5 bases, with 16 bases between the two germline ends. DNA for the CDR3: TGCGCCAGCAGAAAAGAACCTTCGGGTGAGACCCAGTACTTC. Protein product: CASRKEPSGETQYF.

There are a few counts of this clonotype. The chain joins TRBV6-1 to TRBJ2-7; TRBD1 or TRBD2 may be the D gene (5 bases each). This CDR3 is built from 15 residues. Germline V lookup: CDR1 MNHNS, CDR2 SASEGT. V shed 2 bases and J shed 1 base, with 12 bases lying between them. The CDR3 is CASSERSGTSYEQYF. Written as DNA, the CDR3 is TGTGCCAGCAGTGAACGGTCTGGGACGTCCTACGAGCAGTACTTC.

This clonotype has a handful of counts. This chain joins TRBV28 and TRBJ2-5; TRBD2 is a possible D gene (7 bases). The length of the CDR3 is 14 residues. The germline V gene has CDR1 MDHEN and CDR2 SYDVKM. With 3 bases removed from V and 5 bases from J, the gap between germline ends came to 13 bases. DNA for the CDR3: TGTGCCAGCAGTTTTGGGGGGGCGACGGAGACCCAGTACTTC. Its protein product is CASSFGGATETQYF.

The CDR3 reads CASSLFSSGPYNEQFF. The CDR3 coding sequence is TGTGCCAGCAGTTTATTTTCTAGCGGCCCCTACAATGAGCAGTTCTTC. This rearrangement joins TRBV27 to TRBJ2-1; 7 bases are shared with TRBD2. Looked up from germline, CDR1 is MNHEY and CDR2 is SMNVEV (reference sequence). V lost 1 base, J lost 2 bases, and 5 bases stayed unmatched. The CDR3 runs to 16 residues.

This chain links TRBV2 with TRBJ1-2; 10 nucleotides match TRBD1. J was trimmed by 4 bases and V by 1 base; bases with no gene match: 6. The V gene's germline CDR1 is SNHLY and CDR2 FYNNEI. This CDR3 spans 16 amino acids. Here the CDR3 DNA reads TGTGCCAGCAGTGAAGGGACAGGGGGGGGTAGCTATGGCTACACCTTC. The encoded protein is CASSEGTGGGSYGYTF.

This CDR3 reads CASSFRAGGRTDTQYF. The CDR3 DNA reads TGTGCCAGCAGTTTTCGAGCGGGGGGGCGCACAGATACGCAGTATTTT. V gene TRBV12-3 or TRBV12-4 combines with J gene TRBJ2-3, with 10 positions matching TRBD2. Germline trimming cut 3 bases from V and 1 base from J; bases unmatched to any gene: 4. CDR3 size: 16 residues.

The chain couples TRBV2 to TRBJ1-2; tentative D call: TRBD1 (6 bases). In germline, CDR1 is SNHLY, CDR2 FYNNEI. This CDR3 region has 14 residues. The germline V and J ends were trimmed by 5 bases and 8 bases, with 18 bases remaining between them. CDR3 in DNA: TGTGCCAGCAGTCGACAAGGGGGGACGGAAGGCTACACCTTC. It is translated as CASSRQGGTEGYTF.

Only one count was recorded for this clonotype. This chain links TRBV19 with TRBJ2-1, with D tentatively TRBD2 (7 bases). This CDR3 spans 16 amino acids. The V gene's germline CDR1 is LNHDA and CDR2 SQIVND (reference sequence). The ends were cut back, 7 bases at V and 1 base at J, with 17 bases in the middle. CDR3 region: CASTLSAGASYNEQFF. CDR3 bases: TGTGCCAGTACCCTTTCTGCGGGGGCATCCTACAATGAGCAGTTCTTC.

This clonotype was seen only a few times. The rearrangement joins TRBV3-1 to TRBJ1-2; 8 bases agree with TRBD1. The germline V gene has CDR1 LGHDT and CDR2 YNNKEL (reference sequence). V gave up 4 bases and J gave up 4 bases; unmatched junction bases: 8. There are 15 residues in the CDR3. The CDR3 is CASSLAEDRGYGYTF. As DNA, the CDR3 is TGTGCCAGCAGCCTTGCTGAAGACAGGGGCTATGGCTACACCTTC.

Of note for this clonotype: Relative to the germline gene, one junction end is altered; a read error may explain this. The J gene is TRBJ1-6, the V gene TRBV13; 9 bases agree with TRBD1. Germline CDR1 is PRHDT and CDR2 is FYEKMQ (reference sequence). CDR3 length: 14 residues. The CDR3 protein is CASSLWDRATPPHF. CDR3 bases: TGTGCCAGCAGCTTGTGGGACAGGGCTACCCCCCCCCACTTT. The full variable domain, in which reference TRBV13 and TRBJ1-6 provide the parts outside the CDR3, is AAGVIQSPRHLIKEKRETATLKCYPIPRHDTVYWYQQGPGQDPQFLISFYEKMQSDKGSIPDRFSAQQFSDYHSELNMSSLELGDSALYFCASSLWDRATPPHFGNGTRLTVT.

The chain has TRBV4-1 and TRBJ2-3; a weak D match, TRBD1 (5 bases). Trimming left V 6 bases short and J 1 base short, with 14 bases between. This CDR3 contains 15 residues. Germline V gene sequence: CDR1 MGHRA, CDR2 YSYEKL. CDR3 region: CASSPEPTGTDTQYF. The CDR3, as DNA: TGCGCCAGCAGTCCCGAACCGACAGGCACAGATACGCAGTATTTT.

This clonotype was found a few times. This chain connects TRBV6-1 to TRBJ2-1; 7 bases are shared with TRBD2. Germline trimming cut 7 bases from V and 5 bases from J; bases unmatched to any gene: 8. The CDR3 consists of 14 residues. Germline loops: CDR1 MNHNS, CDR2 SASEGT. The CDR3: CASIPRDYNNEQFF. The CDR3 DNA is TGTGCCAGCATTCCCCGGGACTACAACAATGAGCAGTTCTTC.

In this sample, this clonotype turned up a few times. The V gene is TRBV29-1, the J gene TRBJ2-7; weak D call: TRBD1 (6 bases). The CDR3 has 13 residues. CDR1 and CDR2 (germline): SQVTM, ANQGSEA. Trimming shortened V by 6 bases and J by 4 bases, and 16 bases separated the two germline ends. The CDR3 region is CSVEGEGVYEQYF. The CDR3 DNA follows: TGCAGCGTCGAGGGCGAGGGGGTTTACGAGCAGTACTTC.

CDR3: CASSFRRGGIFEQYF. The CDR3 bases are TGTGCCAGCAGTTTTAGGCGGGGGGGCATATTCGAGCAGTACTTC. The chain combines TRBV27 with TRBJ2-7; 9 bases match TRBD2. The junction had 9 bases not matched to a gene; V was cut back by 3 bases and J by 6 bases. Germline-derived CDR1 and CDR2 are MNHEY and SMNVEV (reference sequence). CDR3 length: 15 residues.

V and J are TRBV20-1 and TRBJ2-3; TRBD2 might be the D (5 bases). This CDR3 has 14 amino acids. The ends were cut back, 4 bases at V and 6 bases at J, with 17 bases in the middle. Germline assignment: CDR1 DFQATT and CDR2 SNEGSKA (reference sequence). The CDR3 DNA sequence: TGCAGTGCTACCTCAACCACGGGCGGGGATACGCAGTATTTT. Residues: CSATSTTGGDTQYF.

The gene calls are TRBV7-9 and TRBJ2-3; 9 bases align to TRBD2. The germline V gene encodes CDR1 SEHNR and CDR2 FQNEAQ (reference sequence). The trim removed 5 bases at V and 5 bases at J, leaving 8 bases unmatched. The CDR3 loop spans 15 amino acids. This CDR3 is CASSRAGGGGDTQYF. The CDR3 region has the DNA TGTGCCAGCAGCAGAGCGGGGGGCGGAGGAGATACGCAGTATTTT.

The rearrangement joins TRBV13 to TRBJ2-3; TRBD2 agrees at 10 bases. The trim removed 5 bases at V and 4 bases at J, leaving 9 bases unmatched. CDR3 length: 16 amino acids. Germline V gives CDR1 PRHDT, CDR2 FYEKMQ (reference sequence). CDR3 protein: CASSHRGSGGADTQYF. CDR3 DNA sequence: TGTGCCAGCAGCCATCGAGGGAGCGGGGGGGCAGATACGCAGTATTTT.

Remarks on this clonotype: A clone one base away is much larger, so this may be a read error. V gene TRBV2 combines with J gene TRBJ2-7, with D uncertain. The CDR3 is 12 amino acids. The germline gives CDR1 SNHLY, CDR2 FYNNEI. Deletions cut 5 bases from V and 2 bases from J, with 7 bases between. Written as DNA, the CDR3 is TGTGCCAGCAGTTTCGACCCCTACGAGCAGTACTTC. Amino acid sequence: CASSFDPYEQYF.

V usage is TRBV6-1 and J usage is TRBJ2-3; 7 nucleotides align to TRBD1. V lost 6 bases, J lost 1 base, and 10 bases stayed unmatched. This CDR3 is built from 16 residues. The germline gives CDR1 MNHNS, CDR2 SASEGT. The CDR3 protein is CASRGQQGVGTDTQYF. CDR3 in DNA: TGTGCCAGCAGGGGACAGCAGGGGGTAGGCACAGATACGCAGTATTTT.

This clonotype was counted between two and nine times. The rearrangement links TRBV7-2 to TRBJ1-2, with 7 nucleotides matching TRBD1. In germline, CDR1 is SGHTA, CDR2 FQGNSA. V shed 4 bases, J shed 2 bases, and the junction held 4 bases outside the gene matches. The CDR3 is 14 amino acids. The CDR3 DNA follows: TGTGCCAGCAGCTACCGACAGGGAAACTATGGCTACACCTTC. It translates to CASSYRQGNYGYTF. The whole variable domain, remainder taken from reference TRBV7-2 and TRBJ1-2, is GAGVSQSPSNKVTEKGKDVELRCDPISGHTALYWYRQSLGQGLEFLIYFQGNSAPDKSGLPSDRFSAERTGGSVSTLTIQRTQQEDSAVYLCASSYRQGNYGYTFGSGTRLTVV.